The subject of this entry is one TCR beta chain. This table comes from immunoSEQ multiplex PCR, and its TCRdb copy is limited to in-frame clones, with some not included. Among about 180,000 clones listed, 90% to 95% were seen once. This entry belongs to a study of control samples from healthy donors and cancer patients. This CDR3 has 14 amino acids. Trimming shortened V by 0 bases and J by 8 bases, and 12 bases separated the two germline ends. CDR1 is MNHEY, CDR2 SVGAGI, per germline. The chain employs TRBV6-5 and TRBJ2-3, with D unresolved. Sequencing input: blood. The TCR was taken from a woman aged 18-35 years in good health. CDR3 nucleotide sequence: TGTGCCAGCAGTTACTCGAGGAGTGCGCCTACGCAGTATTTT. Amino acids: CASSYSRSAPTQYF.